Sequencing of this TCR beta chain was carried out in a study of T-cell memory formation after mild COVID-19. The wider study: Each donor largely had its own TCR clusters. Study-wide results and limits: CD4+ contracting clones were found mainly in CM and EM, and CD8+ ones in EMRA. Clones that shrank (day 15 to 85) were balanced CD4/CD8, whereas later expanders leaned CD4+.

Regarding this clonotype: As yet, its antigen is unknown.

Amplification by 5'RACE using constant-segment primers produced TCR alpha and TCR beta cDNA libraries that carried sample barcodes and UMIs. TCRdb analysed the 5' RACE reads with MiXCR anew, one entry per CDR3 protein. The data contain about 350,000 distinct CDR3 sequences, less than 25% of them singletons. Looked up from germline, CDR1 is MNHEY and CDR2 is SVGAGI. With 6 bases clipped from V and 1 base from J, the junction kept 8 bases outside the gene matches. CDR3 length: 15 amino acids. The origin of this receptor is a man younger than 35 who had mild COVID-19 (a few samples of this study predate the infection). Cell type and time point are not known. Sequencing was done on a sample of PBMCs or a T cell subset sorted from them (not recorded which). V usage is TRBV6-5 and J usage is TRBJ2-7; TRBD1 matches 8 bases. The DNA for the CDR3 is TGTGCCAGCAGCAGATATCGGGACAGGTCCTACGAGCAGTACTTC. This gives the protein CASSRYRDRSYEQYF.